The clone carrying this TCR beta chain has at least ten counts. Its specificity is unknown. Lacking the conserved final phenylalanine or tryptophan, this CDR3 likely reflects a read error. TCRdb independently ran MiXCR on the multiplex PCR reads; one entry per CDR3 protein. In the table there are more than 200,000 distinct CDR3 sequences, less than 40% of which are singletons. These data are taken from a study of breast tumors, draining lymph nodes, adjacent tissues. Study observations and caveats: Tumor T cell lymph node origin was a supported hypothesis, not proven. Compared with lymph nodes, tumors were less diverse; compared with nontumor tissue, more.

The CDR3 extends over 16 amino acids. Trimming took 4 bases from V and 6 from J, leaving 21 bases between them. Germline V gives CDR1 KGHDR, CDR2 SFDVKD. Axillary draining lymph nodes of breast cancer patients supplied the node samples. The rearrangement uses TRBV24-1 and TRBJ2-7, with D perhaps being TRBD1 or TRBD2 (5 bases each). The clonotype comes from a female donor with breast cancer. Some clones in this sample may be carry-over from other donors' samples. Sequenced: axillary lymph node tissue. Here the CDR3 DNA reads TGTGCCACCAGTGACACCCAAAGGGGACCCCAGGGCGAGCAGTACCTC. As protein: CATSDTQRGPQGEQYL.